What follows is one T cell receptor beta chain and its context. Its antigen is not known. The protocol was immunoSEQ multiplex PCR, while the TCRdb copy is restricted to in-frame clones and leaves out a portion. The data show about 35,000 clones, around 90% seen once. This entry belongs to a study of PD-1 blockade in classical Hodgkin lymphoma. Study as a whole: Intravenous delivery of nivolumab at 3 mg/kg to patients occurred every 2 weeks.

Every patient had relapsed following autologous stem cell transplantation, and cohorts differed in brentuximab vedotin exposure. CD4+ T cells were purified from thawed PBMCs by negative selection. General study findings and limits: Complete responders had baseline diversity similar to newly diagnosed patients.

The CDR3 consists of 15 residues. Germline CDR1 reads SGHTA; CDR2 reads FQGTGA. V gave up 5 bases and J gave up 1 base, with 9 bases separating them. V is TRBV7-3 and J is TRBJ2-6, with no clear D. Here the sequenced sample was CD4+ T cells from blood, taken at baseline. The clonotype was recovered from a human donor with classical Hodgkin lymphoma. This CDR3 reads CASSPRFSGANVLTF. DNA for the CDR3: TGTGCCAGCAGCCCCAGGTTTTCTGGGGCCAACGTCCTGACTTTC.